The 16 T cell receptor beta chains below all came from one sample that was sequenced in a study of cytomegalovirus exposure and HLA in healthy donors. A multiplex PCR was run with 60 Vbeta primers and 13 Jbeta primers. Some clones are missing from TCRdb's copy, which holds only in-frame ones; the method was immunoSEQ multiplex PCR. The sample holds 200,000 to 250,000 clones, roughly 84% seen once. Sequences were obtained from PBMCs. Source of these receptors: a middle-aged man in good health and CMV-seronegative.

The rearrangement links TRBV28 to TRBJ2-3; 10 bases are a match to TRBD1. The ends lost 6 bases at V and 3 bases at J; junction bases unmatched: 9. CDR1 MDHEN and CDR2 SYDVKM come from the germline V gene. This CDR3 is built from 16 residues. CDR3 amino acids: CASSRLRTGGTDTQYF. The CDR3 coding sequence is TGTGCCAGCAGCCGCCTTAGGACAGGGGGTACAGATACGCAGTATTTT.

This clone has a handful of counts. V and J are TRBV9 and TRBJ2-2, with 8 bases that match TRBD2. The CDR3 has 16 residues. J gave up 6 bases and V 2 bases, and 9 bases lay outside the gene matches. Germline lookup yields CDR1 SGDLS and CDR2 YYNGEE. The CDR3 region has the DNA TGTGCCAGCAGCGTTCGGGGGGGCGGAGGGGCCGGGGAGCTGTTTTTT. As protein: CASSVRGGGGAGELFF.

V usage is TRBV27 and J usage is TRBJ2-3, with 12 bases that match TRBD1. The CDR3 is 15 residues long. Germline CDR1 is MNHEY and CDR2 is SMNVEV (reference sequence). J gave up 6 bases and V 4 bases, and 5 bases lay outside the gene matches. The CDR3: CASSSSGTGGDTQYF. The CDR3 coding sequence is TGTGCCAGCAGTTCATCCGGGACAGGGGGCGATACGCAGTATTTT.

The chain uses TRBV27 and TRBJ2-6; TRBD2 might be the D (6 bases). V shed 6 bases and J shed 0 bases, with 15 bases lying between them. CDR1 is MNHEY and CDR2 is SMNVEV in the germline V gene (reference sequence). The CDR3 spans 17 residues. CDR3 coding DNA: TGTGCCAGCAGCTTAAATGCCGGGAGCTCTGGGGCCAACGTCCTGACTTTC. Its translation: CASSLNAGSSGANVLTF. The full variable domain, with the rest looked up from reference TRBV27 and TRBJ2-6, is EAQVTQNPRYLITVTGKKLTVTCSQNMNHEYMSWYRQDPGLGLRQIYYSMNVEVTDKGDVPEGYKVSRKEKRNFPLILESPSPNQTSLYFCASSLNAGSSGANVLTFGAGSRLTVL.

V is TRBV30 and J is TRBJ1-6; D ambiguous. With 1 base removed from V and 6 bases from J, the gap between germline ends came to 13 bases. This CDR3 is 15 amino acids long. Germline V CDR1 and CDR2: GTSNPN, SVGIG (reference sequence). As DNA, the CDR3 is TGTGCCTGGAGTGCCCTGGGCAGCCCTAATTCACCCCTCCACTTT. This translates into CAWSALGSPNSPLHF.

Of note for this clone: The sample has other DNA sequences that encode this CDR3 too. The rearrangement uses TRBV10-3 and TRBJ2-3; 10 positions match TRBD2. Trimming removed 3 bases from V and 5 bases from J; junction bases left unmatched: 11. Germline V CDR1 and CDR2: ENHRY, SYGVKD. The CDR3 is 17 residues long. The CDR3 coding sequence is TGTGCCATCAGTGACCCATCGGCTAGCGGGGGTGGAGATACGCAGTATTTT. Residues: CAISDPSASGGGDTQYF.

The CDR3 region has the DNA TGTGCCAGCTCACCTTCGGGGTCCGGGGAGCTGTTTTTT. Protein product: CASSPSGSGELFF. The chain joins TRBV18 to TRBJ2-2, with D possibly being TRBD2 (5 bases). The germline V gene encodes CDR1 KGHSH and CDR2 LQKENI. V was shortened by 3 bases and J by 6 bases, with 8 bases between the two germline ends. This CDR3 has 13 residues.

The V gene is TRBV7-9, the J gene TRBJ2-2; TRBD2 agrees at 9 bases. V trimming: 2 bases; J trimming: 4 bases; junction bases outside the gene matches: 2. The germline V gene encodes CDR1 SEHNR and CDR2 FQNEAQ (reference sequence). The CDR3 is made up of 15 amino acids. DNA for the CDR3: TGTGCCAGCAGCTTACAGCGGGGGGCCACCGGGGAGCTGTTTTTT. This gives the protein CASSLQRGATGELFF. Together with reference TRBV7-9 and TRBJ2-2, the CDR3 gives the full variable domain: DTGVSQNPRHKITKRGQNVTFRCDPISEHNRLYWYRQTLGQGPEFLTYFQNEAQLEKSRLLSDRFSAERPKGSFSTLEIQRTEQGDSAMYLCASSLQRGATGELFFGEGSRLTVL.

This chain links TRBV6-5 with TRBJ2-2, with D perhaps matching TRBD1 (5 bases). The CDR3 length is 15 residues. V lost 1 base and J lost 3, with 9 bases in between. Germline-derived CDR1 and CDR2 are MNHEY and SVGAGI. CDR3 nucleotides: TGTGCCAGCAGTTACTACAGGATGGACACCGGGGAGCTGTTTTTT. This sequence encodes CASSYYRMDTGELFF.

This clone was seen a few times. The sample carries other DNA sequences with the same CDR3. This chain links TRBV28 with TRBJ1-5; no clear D. CDR3 length equals 14 residues. The germline CDR1 and CDR2 sequences are MDHEN and SYDVKM. Trimming cost V 3 bases and J 2 bases, with 8 bases left between them. The CDR3 region has the DNA TGTGCCAGCAGTTTGGAGGGAGGCAATCAGCCCCAGCATTTT. Protein product: CASSLEGGNQPQHF.

CDR3 sequence reads: CASSGGGNTIYF. CDR3 in DNA: TGTGCCAGCAGTGGCGGGGGAAACACCATATATTTT. The rearrangement uses TRBV2 and TRBJ1-3; unclear D gene. Germline V CDR1 and CDR2: SNHLY, FYNNEI. The V end was cut by 4 bases, the J end by 4 bases, with 5 bases between. The CDR3 runs 12 residues.

The chain carries TRBV5-4 and TRBJ2-7, with TRBD2 identical over 15 bases. CDR3 length: 16 residues. Germline V lookup: CDR1 SGHNT, CDR2 YYREEE (reference sequence). Trimming cost V 4 bases and J 5 bases; bases outside gene matches: 7. The CDR3 sequence: CASSDGLAGGKNEQYF. The CDR3 DNA is TGTGCCAGCAGCGACGGACTAGCGGGAGGGAAAAACGAGCAGTACTTC.

This clone was seen only once. The V gene is TRBV7-8, the J gene TRBJ1-4, with TRBD1 matching over 8 bases. This CDR3 is 15 amino acids long. CDR1 and CDR2 (germline): SGHVS, FQNEAQ. V lost 4 bases to trimming and J lost 4 bases; unmatched junction nucleotides: 5. CDR3 sequence reads: CASSSRGQFNEKLFF. In DNA form, the CDR3 reads TGTGCCAGCAGCTCCAGGGGGCAATTTAATGAAAAACTGTTTTTT.

The genes are TRBV4-2 and TRBJ1-1; D ambiguous. This CDR3 has 14 residues. The V and J ends lost 0 bases and 1 base respectively, with 6 bases between them. Per the germline V gene, CDR1 is LGHNA and CDR2 is YNFKEQ. This chain's CDR3 is CASSQDGPNTEAFF. CDR3 bases: TGTGCCAGCAGCCAAGATGGGCCGAACACTGAAGCTTTCTTT.

The chain uses TRBV10-1 and TRBJ2-1; maybe TRBD2 (6 bases). Germline V gene lookup returns CDR1 WNHNN and CDR2 SYGVQD (reference sequence). The CDR3 contains 13 residues. The V and J ends lost 2 bases and 9 bases respectively, with 11 bases between them. The DNA of the CDR3 is TGCGCCAGCAGTGAGCCGACTAGAGGTGAGCAGTTCTTC. Encoded protein: CASSEPTRGEQFF.

V is TRBV7-9 and J is TRBJ1-5; 11 bases line up with TRBD1. Per the germline V gene, CDR1 is SEHNR and CDR2 is FQNEAQ (reference sequence). CDR3 length equals 15 residues. Unmatched junction bases numbered 9, after V lost 5 bases and J lost 9 bases. The CDR3 spells CASSRDRGEPGPQHF. The CDR3 DNA reads as TGTGCCAGCAGCCGGGACAGGGGGGAACCTGGGCCCCAGCATTTT.